This T cell receptor beta chain was captured by sequencing in a study of molecular identifiers for immune sequencing clone quantification. This clonotype was counted many times. One entry per CDR3 protein, called by TCRdb with MiXCR from the PCR reads. There are 600,000 to 650,000 distinct CDR3 sequences in the sample; 15% to 20% occur only once, and roughly 0.9% lies in the top ten. The TCR comes from a human donor in good health. Some libraries in this study had Jurkat cell RNA spiked in. Sequencing was performed on naive CD8+ T cells from blood, with Jurkat cell RNA spiked in. Subset of the sample: FACS-sorted CD8+CD4-CCR7+CD45RA+ naive T cells.

This CDR3 is CASSQGGAAEKLFF. The CDR3 DNA reads TGCGCCAGCAGCCAAGGTGGGGCGGCTGAAAAACTGTTTTTT. V gene TRBV4-1 combines with J gene TRBJ1-4, with D maybe TRBD1 (5 bases). Germline CDR1 and CDR2: MGHRA and YSYEKL. Trimming stripped 1 base from V and 7 bases from J, with 10 bases between. CDR3 length: 14 amino acids.